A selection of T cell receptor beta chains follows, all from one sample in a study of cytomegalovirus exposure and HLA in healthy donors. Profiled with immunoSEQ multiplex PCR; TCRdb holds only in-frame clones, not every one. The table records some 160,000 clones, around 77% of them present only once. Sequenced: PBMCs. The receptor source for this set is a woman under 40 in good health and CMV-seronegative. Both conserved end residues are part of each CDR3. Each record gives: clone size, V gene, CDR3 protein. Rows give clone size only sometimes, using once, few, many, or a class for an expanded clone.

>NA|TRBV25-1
CASMAGGHPWDEKLFF
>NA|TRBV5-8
CASSHERSGGPETQYF
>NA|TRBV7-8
CASSLGQGGVNEQFF
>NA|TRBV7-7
CASSLNSGSEQYF
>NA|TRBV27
CASSLGARPNTEAFF
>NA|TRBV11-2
CASSLVWDRTQDGYTF
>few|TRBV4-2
CASSPGLAGYEQYF
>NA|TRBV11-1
CASSSDRGNYGYTF
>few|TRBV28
CASSLLVHNEQFF
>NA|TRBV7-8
CASSLVSRNNQPQHF
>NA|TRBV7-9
CASSKFLQPSGNTIYF
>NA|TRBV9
CASTPTGKETQYF
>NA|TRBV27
CASSLWGENTEAFF
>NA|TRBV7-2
CASSHQGSYEQYF
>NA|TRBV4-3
CASSQASTDTQYF
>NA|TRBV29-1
CSAGGSEVKAFF
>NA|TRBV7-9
CASSVDRGRGGELFF
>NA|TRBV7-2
CASSSAGVYGYTF
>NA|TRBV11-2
CASSSSGGAYGNTIYF
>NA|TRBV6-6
CASSYGQASISYEQYF
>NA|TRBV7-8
CASSTWTAPGVEAFF
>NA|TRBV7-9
CAVPPTGELFF
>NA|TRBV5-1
CASRYGDSYEQYF
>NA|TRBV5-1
CASSFPREPDTQYF
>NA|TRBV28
CATYRPGQIYGYTF
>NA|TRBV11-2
CASSPYRNGYTF
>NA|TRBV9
CASSVVPGTGRYEQYF
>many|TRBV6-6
CASDSGTGELFF
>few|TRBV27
CASREMGLASTDTQYF
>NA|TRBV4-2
CASSQERSLLGGTDTQYF
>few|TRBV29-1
CSVEEQGKSFF
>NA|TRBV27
CASSDRDRVEETQYF
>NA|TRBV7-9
CASSYRGSDYGYTF
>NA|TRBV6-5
CASRGAAGGNTEAFF
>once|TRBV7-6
CASSFGGTSGMGEQYF
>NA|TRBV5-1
CASSPGQIYSGNTIYF